This TCR beta chain emerged from a study of T cells after yellow fever vaccination. This clonotype was detected a few times. CDR3 length equals 17 residues. Per germline, CDR1 SGHVS and CDR2 FNYEAQ. V lost 2 bases and J 3 bases, leaving 19 bases between the germline ends. MiXCR, run by TCRdb on the 5' RACE reads, gives a single entry per CDR3 protein. Of around 500,000 distinct CDR3 sequences in the sample, about a fifth were seen once. Sequencing used PBMCs, obtained roughly 23 days after the first yellow fever vaccination. The receptor comes from a man in his late teens or twenties who received the YFV17D yellow fever vaccine. The chain is built from TRBV7-6 and TRBJ2-5; TRBD1 or TRBD2 may be the D gene (6 bases each). The DNA of the CDR3 is TGTGCCAGCAGCTTATCTGCGGCGACGGGGGCTGAAGAGACCCAGTACTTC. Its translation is CASSLSAATGAEETQYF.